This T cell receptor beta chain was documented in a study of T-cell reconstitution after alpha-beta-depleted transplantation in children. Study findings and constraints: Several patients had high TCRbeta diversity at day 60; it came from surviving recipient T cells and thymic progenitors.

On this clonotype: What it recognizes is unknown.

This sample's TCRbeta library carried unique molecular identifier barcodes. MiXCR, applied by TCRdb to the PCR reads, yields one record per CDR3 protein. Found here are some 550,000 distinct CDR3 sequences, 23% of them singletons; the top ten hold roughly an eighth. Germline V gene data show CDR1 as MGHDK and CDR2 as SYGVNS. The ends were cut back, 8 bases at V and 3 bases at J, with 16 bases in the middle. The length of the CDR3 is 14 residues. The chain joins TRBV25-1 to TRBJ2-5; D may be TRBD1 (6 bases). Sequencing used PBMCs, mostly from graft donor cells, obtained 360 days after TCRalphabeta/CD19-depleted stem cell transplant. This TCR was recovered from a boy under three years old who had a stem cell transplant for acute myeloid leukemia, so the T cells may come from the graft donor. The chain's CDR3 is CASFSQGWEETQYF. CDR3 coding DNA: TGTGCCAGCTTCTCACAGGGATGGGAAGAGACCCAGTACTTC.